The sequence of this T cell receptor beta chain was determined in a study of Ad26.COV2.S vaccination and SARS-CoV-2 variants. Study-wide background: Administration of Ad26.COV2.S was intramuscular, either once or twice 56 days apart.

Germline-derived CDR1 and CDR2 are MRHNA and SNTAGT. V shed 1 base, J shed 4 bases, and the junction held 6 bases outside the gene matches. The CDR3 extends over 16 amino acids. Measured with immunoSEQ multiplex PCR; TCRdb has only the in-frame clones, and not every one. The sample shows a few hundred thousand clones, around 91% of them seen only once. This sample's treatment: some 20 received Ad26.COV2.S at low or high dose, single or two shots; 5 received placebo; per-sample allocation not given. Material that was analyzed had been drawn on day 63 after the first vaccine or placebo injection. This clone was picked up one time. The antigen is undetermined. Study-wide findings and caveats: Following vaccination, spike-specific CD8+ and CD4+ T cell responses reportedly exhibited substantial breadth. Placebo recipients had lower spike-specific TCR breadth than vaccine recipients. Comparability of non-spike TCR breadth was observed across vaccine and placebo recipients.

This chain uses TRBV6-4 with TRBJ2-3; 9 bases match TRBD1. This TCR came from a person between 18 and 60 years old who received the Ad26.COV2.S COVID-19 vaccine or a placebo. The specimen was peripheral blood, collected in a trial of Ad26.COV2.S vaccine versus placebo. The CDR3 region has the DNA TGTGCCAGCAGTGACTACTGGGACAGGGAGCCAGATACGCAGTATTTT. As protein: CASSDYWDREPDTQYF.